What follows are 29 T cell receptor beta chains derived from one specimen sequenced in a study of shared clonotypes between healthy human individuals. The naive CD8 population came from CD45RO-negative cells selected for CCR7, without terminally differentiated effector memory CD45RA+ cells. Produced via immunoSEQ multiplex PCR; TCRdb's table is partial and in-frame only. Here the sample spans more than 550,000 clones, about 91% being singletons. The sample comprised naive CD8+ T cells sorted from blood. Receptor source: a man aged 25 to 40 in good health.

The chain uses TRBV28 and TRBJ1-1; D not certain. V dropped 8 bases and J dropped 0 bases, with 13 bases sitting between them. CDR1 and CDR2 from the germline V gene are MDHEN and SYDVKM. The CDR3 has 14 amino acids. CDR3 in amino acids: CASLNRNMNTEAFF. CDR3 sequence (DNA): TGTGCCAGCCTTAATCGGAACATGAACACTGAAGCTTTCTTT.

The chain links TRBV14 to TRBJ2-7, with TRBD2 identical over 14 bases. The CDR3 is 16 amino acids. With V trimmed by 4 bases and J by 7 bases, 9 bases remained unmatched. Germline loops: CDR1 SGHDN, CDR2 FVKESK. The CDR3 reads CASSPGTSGSLWEQYF. DNA of the CDR3: TGTGCCAGCAGCCCCGGGACTAGCGGGAGTTTATGGGAGCAGTACTTC.

The chain is built from TRBV5-4 and TRBJ2-7; 8 nucleotides align to TRBD1. Germline-derived CDR1 and CDR2 are SGHNT and YYREEE (reference sequence). V gave up 4 bases and J gave up 2 bases; unmatched junction bases: 5. The CDR3 totals 14 residues. The CDR3 here is CASSKDRGPYEQYF. The CDR3, as DNA: TGTGCCAGCAGCAAAGACAGGGGACCCTACGAGCAGTACTTC.

This clone was counted a single time. The chain recombines TRBV14 with TRBJ2-3; weak D call: TRBD2 (7 bases). The CDR3 consists of 19 residues. Germline CDR1 reads SGHDN; CDR2 reads FVKESK. V lost 4 bases and J 1 base, leaving 24 bases between the germline ends. The DNA for the CDR3 is TGTGCCAGCAGCCTGACGACTGGCCGGGGGGCCTGGGGCACAGATACGCAGTATTTT. This translates into CASSLTTGRGAWGTDTQYF. The full variable domain, in which reference TRBV14 and TRBJ2-3 provide the parts outside the CDR3, is EAGVTQFPSHSVIEKGQTVTLRCDPISGHDNLYWYRRVMGKEIKFLLHFVKESKQDESGMPNNRFLAERTGGTYSTLKVQPAELEDSGVYFCASSLTTGRGAWGTDTQYFGPGTRLTVL.

The gene calls are TRBV10-1 and TRBJ1-1; 7 bases map to TRBD1. The V gene end was trimmed by 6 bases and the J gene end by 0 bases; junction bases not matched to a gene: 10. The CDR3 loop spans 16 amino acids. The germline V gene has CDR1 WNHNN and CDR2 SYGVQD (reference sequence). The CDR3 region is CASSPGTDLLNTEAFF. The DNA for the CDR3 is TGCGCCAGCAGCCCCGGGACAGATCTTTTGAACACTGAAGCTTTCTTT.

This clone was recorded once. The chain couples TRBV7-2 to TRBJ2-7; 13 bases match TRBD2. The CDR3 extends over 16 amino acids. J was trimmed by 9 bases and V by 5 bases; bases with no gene match: 13. Germline CDR1 and CDR2: SGHTA and FQGNSA. Written as DNA, the CDR3 is TGTGCCAGCAGCATGGGACTAGCGGGGCCGAGTGCGGCGCAGTACTTC. Translation: CASSMGLAGPSAAQYF.

About this clone: Other DNA sequences within the sample encode an identical CDR3. The chain links TRBV7-6 to TRBJ2-7; D is unresolved. CDR3 length equals 12 residues. From germline, CDR1 is SGHVS and CDR2 FNYEAQ. Trimming cost V 5 bases and J 1 base, with 6 bases left between them. The DNA for the CDR3 is TGTGCCAGCAGCCCCGGGTCCTACGAGCAGTACTTC. This codes for CASSPGSYEQYF. The complete variable domain, with remaining parts taken from reference TRBV7-6 and TRBJ2-7, reads GAGVSQSPRYKVTKRGQDVALRCDPISGHVSLYWYRQALGQGPEFLTYFNYEAQQDKSGLPNDRFSAERPEGSISTLTIQRTEQRDSAMYRCASSPGSYEQYFGPGTRLTVT.

The J gene is TRBJ2-3, the V gene TRBV27; 7 bases map to TRBD2. V lost 5 bases and J lost 4; bases outside the gene matches: 15. The length of the CDR3 is 17 residues. Germline V gene lookup returns CDR1 MNHEY and CDR2 SMNVEV (reference sequence). In DNA form, the CDR3 reads TGTGCCAGCAGTCCCCAACCCGGAGGACTAGTCCCAGATACGCAGTATTTT. It codes for CASSPQPGGLVPDTQYF.

This clone was found once. The J gene is TRBJ1-3, the V gene TRBV28, with TRBD1 as a possible D gene (5 bases). Germline-derived CDR1 and CDR2 are MDHEN and SYDVKM. The CDR3 totals 14 residues. Trimming removed 6 bases from V and 0 bases from J, with 9 bases in between. The chain's CDR3 is CASRMTDSGNTIYF. As DNA, the CDR3 is TGTGCCAGCAGAATGACAGACTCTGGAAACACCATATATTTT.

The chain employs TRBV13 and TRBJ1-1; D call uncertain. CDR1 is PRHDT and CDR2 is FYEKMQ in the germline V gene (reference sequence). V lost 0 bases to trimming and J lost 4 bases, with 6 bases between them. This CDR3 spans 13 amino acids. The CDR3 is CASSLGGVTEAFF. CDR3 DNA sequence: TGTGCCAGCAGCTTAGGCGGGGTCACTGAAGCTTTCTTT.

The J gene is TRBJ2-7, the V gene TRBV5-6; D is undetermined. Germline-derived CDR1 and CDR2 are SGHDT and YYEEEE. The CDR3 length is 13 residues. The V gene lost 0 bases and the J gene lost 4 bases, with 8 bases spanning the gap. The CDR3 here is CASSLVADYEQYF. The CDR3 DNA reads as TGTGCCAGCAGCTTGGTCGCAGATTACGAGCAGTACTTC.

The chain links TRBV7-2 to TRBJ1-4, with D possibly being TRBD1 (5 bases). The germline CDR1 and CDR2 sequences are SGHTA and FQGNSA. The V end was cut by 5 bases, the J end by 2 bases, with 15 bases between. CDR3 size: 16 residues. The CDR3 sequence is CASSLARGATNEKLFF. DNA for the CDR3: TGTGCCAGCAGCCTCGCGAGGGGTGCGACTAATGAAAAACTGTTTTTT.

The J gene is TRBJ2-7, the V gene TRBV13; 8 bases align to TRBD1. Per the germline V gene, CDR1 is PRHDT and CDR2 is FYEKMQ (reference sequence). CDR3 length: 14 residues. With V trimmed by 5 bases and J by 5 bases, 8 bases remained unmatched. CDR3 sequence: CASSVDRGNHEQYF. For the CDR3, the DNA is TGTGCCAGCAGCGTCGACAGGGGAAACCACGAGCAGTACTTC.

This chain links TRBV11-1 with TRBJ2-3, with 7 positions matching TRBD1. The J segment lost 6 bases and the V segment lost 5 bases, leaving 5 bases of the junction unmatched. The CDR3 runs 13 residues. The germline V gene has CDR1 SGHAT and CDR2 FQDESV (reference sequence). The DNA for the CDR3 is TGTGCCAGCAGCCAAACAGGGGCGGATACGCAGTATTTT. It encodes CASSQTGADTQYF. The full variable domain, its missing parts supplied by reference TRBV11-1 and TRBJ2-3, is EAEVAQSPRYKITEKSQAVAFWCDPISGHATLYWYRQILGQGPELLVQFQDESVVDDSQLPKDRFSAERLKGVDSTLKIQPAELGDSAMYLCASSQTGADTQYFGPGTRLTVL.

The V gene is TRBV27, the J gene TRBJ2-7; the D gene could be TRBD1 or TRBD2 (5 bases each). V dropped 5 bases and J dropped 7 bases, with 18 bases sitting between them. The CDR3 totals 14 residues. Germline CDR1 is MNHEY and CDR2 is SMNVEV (reference sequence). CDR3: CASSPSGPLGEQYF. The CDR3 nucleotides read TGTGCCAGCAGTCCCTCGGGGCCCTTAGGGGAGCAGTACTTC.

The chain carries TRBV6-5 and TRBJ1-1; 9 positions match TRBD1. Germline CDR1 and CDR2: MNHEY and SVGAGI. V was clipped by 0 bases and J by 8 bases; unmatched bases: 1. CDR3 length: 13 amino acids. The CDR3 DNA is TGTGCCAGCAGTTACTCCGGACAGGGGGAAGCTTTCTTT. Translating gives CASSYSGQGEAFF.

The sample holds one count of this clone. The chain uses TRBV29-1 and TRBJ2-1; D unclear. Between the trimmed V and J ends, which lost 5 bases and 12 bases, there was a span of 11 bases. CDR1 and CDR2 (germline): SQVTM, ANQGSEA. This CDR3 has 10 residues. The CDR3 sequence is CSVTSSRQFF. CDR3 coding DNA: TGCAGCGTTACAAGTTCTAGGCAGTTCTTC.

The CDR3 bases are TGTGCCAGCAGCTTGGTTCTGGCGGGAATGGGCCATGAGCAGTTCTTC. Its protein is CASSLVLAGMGHEQFF. The chain carries TRBV5-6 and TRBJ2-1, with TRBD2 as a possible D gene (6 bases). CDR1 and CDR2 (germline): SGHDT, YYEEEE. This CDR3 spans 16 amino acids. V was pared by 0 bases and J by 8 bases, with 18 bases between.

This clone was found once. The chain has TRBV29-1 and TRBJ2-2, with TRBD1 matching over 7 bases. V lost 3 bases and J lost 6; bases outside the gene matches: 4. The CDR3 covers 13 residues. Germline assignment: CDR1 SQVTM and CDR2 ANQGSEA. The CDR3 loop is CSVDTGDPGELFF. CDR3 DNA sequence: TGCAGCGTTGATACAGGGGATCCCGGGGAGCTGTTTTTT.

This chain uses TRBV28 with TRBJ2-1, with D possibly TRBD1 on 6 matching bases. The CDR3 extends over 17 amino acids. Germline V gene lookup returns CDR1 MDHEN and CDR2 SYDVKM. Trimming shortened V by 5 bases and J by 4 bases, and 21 bases separated the two germline ends. The DNA for the CDR3 is TGTGCCAGCAGTCCAACCTCAGGGGTAATGGGATACAATGAGCAGTTCTTC. Protein sequence: CASSPTSGVMGYNEQFF. The complete variable domain, with remaining parts taken from reference TRBV28 and TRBJ2-1, reads DVKVTQSSRYLVKRTGEKVFLECVQDMDHENMFWYRQDPGLGLRLIYFSYDVKMKEKGDIPEGYSVSREKKERFSLILESASTNQTSMYLCASSPTSGVMGYNEQFFGPGTRLTVL.

The chain is built from TRBV16 and TRBJ2-7; TRBD2 is a possible D gene (6 bases). Germline-derived CDR1 and CDR2 are KGHSY and FQNENV. The CDR3 is 13 amino acids. The ends were cut back, 1 base at V and 4 bases at J, with 8 bases in the middle. The CDR3, as DNA: TGTGCCAGCAGCCAATTGGGGGGATACGAGCAGTACTTC. It translates to CASSQLGGYEQYF.

In the case of this clone: Other DNA sequences of this sample code for an identical CDR3. The gene calls are TRBV28 and TRBJ2-7; unclear D gene. Trimming removed 5 bases at V and 2 bases at J, with 10 bases between. Germline values: CDR1 MDHEN, CDR2 SYDVKM. The CDR3 runs to 13 residues. The CDR3 spells CASSLGVAYEQYF. The CDR3 DNA follows: TGTGCCAGCAGTCTTGGGGTTGCCTACGAGCAGTACTTC.

The rearrangement links TRBV27 to TRBJ1-2; 9 nucleotides agree with TRBD1. V lost 5 bases to trimming and J lost 4 bases; unmatched junction nucleotides: 5. This CDR3 has 14 residues. CDR1 is MNHEY, CDR2 SMNVEV, per germline (reference sequence). This chain's CDR3 is CASSNRGRGYGYTF. CDR3 DNA sequence: TGTGCCAGCAGTAACAGGGGGCGCGGCTATGGCTACACCTTC.

V gene TRBV7-9 combines with J gene TRBJ2-7, with 8 positions matching TRBD1. Germline V CDR1 and CDR2: SEHNR, FQNEAQ (reference sequence). After removal of 5 bases from V and 1 base from J, the junction contained 7 bases not matched to a gene. The CDR3 loop spans 15 amino acids. The CDR3 region is CASSGGQGASYEQYF. The CDR3, as DNA: TGTGCCAGCAGCGGTGGGCAGGGGGCTTCCTACGAGCAGTACTTC.

The gene calls are TRBV7-8 and TRBJ1-4; 7 bases fit TRBD1. The CDR3 has 15 amino acids. J was trimmed by 3 bases and V by 4 bases; bases with no gene match: 5. Germline V gives CDR1 SGHVS, CDR2 FQNEAQ. The DNA of the CDR3 is TGTGCCAGCAGCTACTCCAGGGGGGCTAATGAAAAACTGTTTTTT. Translating it yields CASSYSRGANEKLFF.

The CDR3 DNA follows: TGTGCCAGCAGCGATACGGGGCGACTAGGAATAGAAAAACTGTTTTTT. Encoded protein: CASSDTGRLGIEKLFF. This chain connects TRBV13 to TRBJ1-4; TRBD1 might be the D (5 bases). The CDR3 is 16 residues long. The germline CDR1 and CDR2 sequences are PRHDT and FYEKMQ (reference sequence). V was trimmed by 5 bases and J by 8 bases, leaving 21 bases between them.

The chain couples TRBV6-6 to TRBJ2-7; D may be TRBD1 (6 bases). Germline CDR1 MNHNY, CDR2 SVGAGI (reference sequence). V lost 5 bases, J lost 8 bases, and 19 bases lay in between. This CDR3 region has 14 residues. CDR3 protein: CASSPSTGSDKQYF. The CDR3 DNA is TGTGCCAGCAGTCCATCGACAGGATCTGATAAGCAGTACTTC.

The CDR3 DNA reads TGTGCCAGCAGCACGTTGACAGGGCCTGAACCTGAAGCTTTCTTT. It translates to CASSTLTGPEPEAFF. V is TRBV9 and J is TRBJ1-1; TRBD1 matches at 7 bases. CDR1 is SGDLS and CDR2 is YYNGEE in the germline V gene. There are 15 residues in the CDR3. Losses at the gene ends were 4 bases for V and 6 bases for J; bases not matched to a gene: 12.

V usage is TRBV29-1 and J usage is TRBJ2-2; 8 nucleotides align to TRBD1. J gave up 6 bases and V 1 base, and 7 bases lay outside the gene matches. This CDR3 is 15 amino acids long. Germline V lookup: CDR1 SQVTM, CDR2 ANQGSEA. As DNA, the CDR3 is TGCAGCGTTGAAGGGACAGGGCTAGCGTCCGGGGAGCTGTTTTTT. Its protein product is CSVEGTGLASGELFF.